This TCR beta chain originates from a study of blood T cell repertoires in COVID-19 (TCRdb year 2020). In the study overall: Samples from collaborators originated in the United States, Italy and Spain and spanned both the acute and convalescent phases of COVID-19. The material from the prospective study consisted of cDNA or gDNA derived from T cells, B-cell-depleted T cells, or PBMCs. Subjects who had been exposed to COVID-19, were actively infected with it, or had recovered from it provided the deeply sampled blood TCRbeta repertoires that made up the dataset. The repertoires were made available in a free public database intended to serve as a resource for research on the immune response to SARS-CoV-2. Samples were obtained from the ongoing ImmuneRACE study (first 160 participants) and from 1,254 subjects provided by 6 global collaborators. Nearly every sample came with metadata listing a de-identified subject ID, COVID-19 status, age in years and sex. Where available, HLA class I and class II types were obtained from metadata supplied by the sample provider rather than from assay-based typing.

TCRbeta CDR3 regions were amplified from genomic DNA using the immunoSEQ Assay, a bias-controlled multiplex PCR. Per the original workflow: Within the assay, amplification of reference gene primers was used to estimate how many nucleated cells each sample contained. To quantify the absolute abundance of each unique TCRbeta CDR3 rearrangement, sequence reads were collapsed and filtered. For each sample, productive Simpson clonality was calculated by taking the square root of Simpson's diversity index across productive rearrangements. TCRdb carries this immuneACCESS record with in-frame sequences only. Its versions omit some clonotypes, under half of them owing to an unresolved V gene in the studies checked, with the rest unexplained. Clone size and the V and J calls come from that table; the DNA yielded D and trimming. Recorded for this sample are more than 300,000 clones; under 90% of them occurred a single time. The ten largest clonotypes hold just under 9.5% of the sample.

Paper-wide results and their limitations: The quantity of clinical and demographic metadata differed by source and by participant and was supplied without curation.

After removal of 5 bases from V and 0 bases from J, the junction retains 9 bases not matched to a gene. Taken from cysteine to phenylalanine, the CDR3 has 17 residues. The read is trimmed to its CDR3 DNA, 51 bases read in frame from base 1. CDR1 MGHRA and CDR2 YSYEKL were looked up in the germline V gene. In the prospective study, participants were roughly 18 to 100 years old, resided in fewer than 25 geographic areas of the United States, and were enrolled through a virtual design. In the prospective study, cohorts were assigned on the basis of participant-reported clinical history obtained from a screening survey and a study questionnaire. ImmuneRACE Cohort 3 recovered participants were defined by two consecutive negative NP/OP PCR tests, healthcare professional clearance, or symptom resolution. Each participant in the prospective study had whole blood, serum and a nasopharyngeal or oropharyngeal swab collected by mobile phlebotomists. Participants in the prospective study had the option to provide additional blood draws and questionnaires over an approximately 2-month period. Before DNA extraction, blood samples from the prospective study were shipped at room temperature or frozen.

To note about this clone: Which antigen it targets is not known. Qualities for individual bases were not recorded, and no much larger clone is one base off.

The sequenced sample was PBMCs or T cells enriched from blood (not recorded which). The sequence was collected from a young woman who had recovered from COVID-19. The V and J segments used are TRBV4-1 and TRBJ2-3; a stretch of 9 junction bases matches TRBD2. The CDR3 sequence is CASSLHSGSSSTDTQYF. The nucleotides are TGCGCCAGCAGCTTGCATAGCGGGAGCTCCAGCACAGATACGCAGTATTTT.